This T cell receptor beta chain comes out of a study of blood T cells in healthy people across ages. A sample-barcoded 5' primer and a J-beta primer mix were used in a second PCR of about 6 to 11 cycles. Unique molecular identifiers of 12 random nucleotides labeled each cDNA. TCRdb re-derived calls from the 5' RACE reads in MiXCR, one entry per CDR3 protein. The sample contains hundreds of thousands of distinct CDR3 sequences, roughly 24% of which appear only once. V was clipped by 6 bases and J by 2 bases, with 15 bases between them. Germline loops: CDR1 ENHRY, CDR2 SYGVKD. This CDR3 is 15 amino acids long. This clonotype was seen more than once but under ten times. These records were also assigned to another study, of T cells of mothers and their children.

This receptor was obtained from a boy between 10 and 17 years old in good health. The chain joins TRBV10-3 to TRBJ2-3; D might be TRBD1 or TRBD2, each matching 6 bases. The sequencing input was blood. CDR3 nucleotides: TGTGCCATCAGCAGGAGGGACATGTACACAGATACGCAGTATTTT. Translation: CAISRRDMYTDTQYF.